This T cell receptor (beta chain) was documented in a study of brain T cells in children with intractable seizures. As to time point: blood from clinic visit 5 months post-surgery; TSC patient then seizure free. Sequencing was performed with immunoSEQ multiplex PCR; in TCRdb, only in-frame clones are kept and a portion is missing. The sample contains about 340,000 clones, roughly 93% of which appear only once. The CDR3 runs to 15 residues. Germline V CDR1 and CDR2: SNHLY, FYNNEI. The V and J ends lost 8 bases and 1 base, in that order; junction bases with no gene match: 8. The genes are TRBV2 and TRBJ2-3; TRBD2 matches at 8 bases. The source is a boy in the first two years of life with tuberous sclerosis and intractable seizures. This material consisted of peripheral blood, taken approximately 5 months after surgery. The CDR3 sequence: CASQNSGLGTDTQYF. CDR3 coding DNA: TGTGCCAGCCAAAATTCGGGACTAGGCACAGATACGCAGTATTTT.